This T cell receptor (beta chain) was sequenced during a study of T cell repertoires and Cas9 in healthy adults. For the study at large: Characterization of SpCas9-reactive CD4 and CD8 T cells covered multi-effector potency, cytotoxicity and lineage. Study-level results: SpCas9-reactive effector T cells were reportedly restrained in vitro by SpCas9-reactive regulatory T cells.

As concerns this clone: The antigen is undetermined.

This CDR3 is built from 13 residues. V was cut by 4 bases and J by 4 bases, with 12 bases left in between. Germline V gives CDR1 SQVTM, CDR2 ANQGSEA. TCRdb keeps only in-frame clones here, not all; method: immunoSEQ multiplex PCR. Found here are some 15,000 clones, approximately 91% of them singletons; the top ten hold around 2.1%. Sequencing was done on a sample of Tregs (CD4+, CD25+, CD127-, CD137-, CD154-) from PBMCs; culture status not recorded. The sequence was obtained from a human donor in good health. The chain couples TRBV29-1 to TRBJ2-3; TRBD2 might be the D (6 bases). The CDR3 sequence is CSVAGDRSDTQYF. DNA of the CDR3: TGCAGCGTTGCGGGGGATAGGTCAGATACGCAGTATTTT.